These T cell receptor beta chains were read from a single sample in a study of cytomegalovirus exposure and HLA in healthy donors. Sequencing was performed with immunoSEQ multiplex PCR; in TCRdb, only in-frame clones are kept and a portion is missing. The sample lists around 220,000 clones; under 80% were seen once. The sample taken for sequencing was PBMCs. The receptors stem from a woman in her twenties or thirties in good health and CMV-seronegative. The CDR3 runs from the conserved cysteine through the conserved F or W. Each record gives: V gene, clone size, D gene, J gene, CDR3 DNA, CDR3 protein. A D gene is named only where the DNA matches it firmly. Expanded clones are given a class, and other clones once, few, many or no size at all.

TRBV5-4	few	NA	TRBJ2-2	TGTGCCAGCAGCCCTGGAGGCCGGGAGCTGTTTTTT	CASSPGGRELFF
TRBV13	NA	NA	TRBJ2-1	TGTGCCAGCAGCTTACTCAGAGGGAACAATGAGCAGTTCTTC	CASSLLRGNNEQFF
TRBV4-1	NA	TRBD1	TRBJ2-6	TGCGCCAGCAGCCAGTTATCGGGACAGGGCTCTGGGGCCAACGTCCTGACTTTC	CASSQLSGQGSGANVLTF
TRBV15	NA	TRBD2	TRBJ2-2	TGTGCCACCAGCAGAGGACTAGCGGACAACACCGGGGAGCTGTTTTTT	CATSRGLADNTGELFF
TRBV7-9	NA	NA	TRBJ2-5	TGTTCCAGCAGCTTAAAGGGTCAGGGAAGGAGTCAAGAGACCCAGTACTTC	CSSSLKGQGRSQETQYF
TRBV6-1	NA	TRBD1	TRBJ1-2	TGTGCCAGCAGTGAAGCGCTTTATCAGGACAGGAAAGGCTATGGCTACACCTTC	CASSEALYQDRKGYGYTF
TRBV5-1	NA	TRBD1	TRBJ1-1	TGCGCCAGCAGTCGGACAGGGGTGACTGAAGCTTTCTTT	CASSRTGVTEAFF
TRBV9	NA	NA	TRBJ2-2	TGTGCCAGCAGCGTAGGTCCTAGCGAGAACACCGGGGAGCTGTTTTTT	CASSVGPSENTGELFF
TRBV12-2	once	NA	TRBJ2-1	TGTGCAAGTCGTGACCATTTGACACGTCTAGCAGAGGACAATGAGCAGTTCTTC	CASRDHLTRLAEDNEQFF
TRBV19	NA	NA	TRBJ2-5	TGTGCCAGTAGTCATACCACAGGGGAGACCCAGTACTTC	CASSHTTGETQYF
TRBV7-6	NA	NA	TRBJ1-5	TGTGCCAGCAGCGGGGGCGGAGATCAGCCCCAGCATTTT	CASSGGGDQPQHF
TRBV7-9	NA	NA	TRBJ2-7	TGTGCCAGCAGCTTACCCCGGCAGGGGCCGACCTCCTACGAGCAGTACTTC	CASSLPRQGPTSYEQYF
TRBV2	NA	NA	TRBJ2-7	TGTGCCAGCGAAGAGCGGTGGGCCTCCTACGAGCAGTACTTC	CASEERWASYEQYF
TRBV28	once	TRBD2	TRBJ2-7	TGTGCCAGCAGTGAACTAGCGGGCTACGAGCAGTACTTC	CASSELAGYEQYF
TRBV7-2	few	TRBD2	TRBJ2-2	TGTGCCAGCAGCTTAGAGCGGGGGGGCGGTACCACCGGGGAGCTGTTTTTT	CASSLERGGGTTGELFF
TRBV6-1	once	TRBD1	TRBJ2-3	TGTGCCATCAGTGAAGCTTTTATGGGGGCAGGGGGCAGGGATACGCAGTATTTT	CAISEAFMGAGGRDTQYF
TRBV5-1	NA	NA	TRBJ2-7	TGCGCCAGCAGCGCCGGGTCTGCCTACGAGCAGTACTTC	CASSAGSAYEQYF
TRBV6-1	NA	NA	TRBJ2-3	TGTGCCAGCAGTGAAGCCACAGGTTTCACAGATACGCAGTATTTT	CASSEATGFTDTQYF
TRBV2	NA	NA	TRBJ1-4	TGTGCCACTAATATCGGGTTGGCTAATGAAAAACTGTTTTTT	CATNIGLANEKLFF
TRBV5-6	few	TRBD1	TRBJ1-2	TGTGCCAGCAGCAACCAAATGGGACAGGGAAACTATGGCTACACCTTC	CASSNQMGQGNYGYTF
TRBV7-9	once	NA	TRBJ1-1	TGTTCCAGCAGAGAGTTGAACACTGAAGCTTTCTTT	CSSRELNTEAFF
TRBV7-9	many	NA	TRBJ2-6	TGTGCCAGCAGCTTCGGCTCTGGGGCCAACGTCCTGACTTTC	CASSFGSGANVLTF
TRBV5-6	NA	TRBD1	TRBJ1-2	TGTGCCAGCAGCTTTACTTGGACAGGGGGCGGGTCCGGCTACACCTTC	CASSFTWTGGGSGYTF
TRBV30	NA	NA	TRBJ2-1	TGTGCCACCCTTCCGCGACTAGGGAATGAGCAGTTCTTC	CATLPRLGNEQFF
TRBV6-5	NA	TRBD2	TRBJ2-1	TGTGCCAGCAGTTGGACTAGCGGGGGGGGCAATGAGCAGTTCTTC	CASSWTSGGGNEQFF
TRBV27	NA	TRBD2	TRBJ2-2	TGTGCCAGCAGTTGGGGGGGAGGGCCCACCGGGGAGCTGTTTTTT	CASSWGGGPTGELFF
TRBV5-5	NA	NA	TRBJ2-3	TGTGCCAGCAGCCCGTTTCCGGGACTCGACTTCACAGATACGCAGTATTTT	CASSPFPGLDFTDTQYF
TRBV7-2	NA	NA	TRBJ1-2	TGTGCCAGCAGTCCCAACGGACAGACTCTAGGCTACACCTTC	CASSPNGQTLGYTF
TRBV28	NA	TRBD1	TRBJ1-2	TGTGCCAGCAGTCCATATGGGACAGGGATAAACGGCTACACCTTC	CASSPYGTGINGYTF
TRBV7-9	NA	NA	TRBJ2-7	TGTTCCAGCAGCTTAGTGCGGGGTGGGATTGGGGACGAGCAGTACTTC	CSSSLVRGGIGDEQYF
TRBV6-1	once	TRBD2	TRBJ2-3	TGTGCCAGCAGTGCTCCGGGACTAGCTGGGTCATATACGCAGTATTTT	CASSAPGLAGSYTQYF
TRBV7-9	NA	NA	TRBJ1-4	TGTTCCAGCAGCTTAGGGCTTGCAACTAATGAAAAACTGTTTTTT	CSSSLGLATNEKLFF
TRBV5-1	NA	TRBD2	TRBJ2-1	TGCGCCAGCAGCGTAGGCTGGTTGAGGATTACTAGCGGGAGCTCCTACAATGAGCAGTTCTTC	CASSVGWLRITSGSSYNEQFF
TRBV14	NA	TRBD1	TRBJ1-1	TGTGCCAGCAGCCAAGAAGGTCACAGGGGACAAACTGAAGCTTTCTTT	CASSQEGHRGQTEAFF
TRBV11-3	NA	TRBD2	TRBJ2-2	TGTGCCAGCAGCTTTAGCGGGATGGACACCGGGGAGCTGTTTTTT	CASSFSGMDTGELFF
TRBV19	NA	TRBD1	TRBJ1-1	TGTGCCAGTAGTATAGTCCTGGTTGGACAGGGAAACCCTGAAGCTTTCTTT	CASSIVLVGQGNPEAFF
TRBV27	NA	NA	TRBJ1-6	TGTGCCAGCAATACAGGGTGGGGTTCACCCCTCCACTTT	CASNTGWGSPLHF
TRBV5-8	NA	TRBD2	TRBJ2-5	TGTGCCAGCCGGCCGGGACTAGCGGGAGCTCAAGAGACCCAGTACTTC	CASRPGLAGAQETQYF
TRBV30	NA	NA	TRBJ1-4	TGTGCCTGGAGTGTCGGGGGTGAAAAACTGTTTTTT	CAWSVGGEKLFF
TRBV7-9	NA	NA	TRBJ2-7	TGTGCCAGCAGCTTAAGGGGACTGCCGGTCTACGAGCAGTACTTC	CASSLRGLPVYEQYF